The 29 T cell receptor beta chains below all came from one sample that was sequenced in a study of cytomegalovirus exposure and HLA in healthy donors. Researchers ran the PCR with 60 Vbeta and 13 Jbeta primers. The assay was immunoSEQ multiplex PCR, and TCRdb's table has in-frame clones only and misses some. The sample includes around 190,000 clones, around 77% seen only once; the top ten take 2.9%. Material: PBMCs. These receptors originate from a woman in her twenties or thirties in good health and CMV-seronegative.

V usage is TRBV4-2 and J usage is TRBJ2-7; possibly TRBD2 for D (5 bases). The CDR3 length is 15 residues. In germline, CDR1 is LGHNA, CDR2 YNFKEQ. Trimming took off 0 bases at V and 3 bases at J, with 12 bases between the two ends. The CDR3 sequence: CASSQDYSGIYEQYF. In DNA, the CDR3 is TGTGCCAGCAGCCAAGATTATTCGGGGATCTACGAGCAGTACTTC.

This chain connects TRBV20-1 to TRBJ1-2; 8 positions agree with TRBD1. J lost 8 bases, V lost 7 bases, and 6 bases had no gene match. This CDR3 has 11 residues. CDR1 and CDR2 (germline): DFQATT, SNEGSKA (reference sequence). The CDR3 protein is CSVQGAQGYTF. CDR3 in DNA: TGCAGTGTGCAGGGGGCGCAAGGCTACACCTTC.

The chain uses TRBV5-6 and TRBJ1-3; D gene ambiguous. V lost 6 bases and J 2 bases, leaving 12 bases between the germline ends. In germline, CDR1 is SGHDT, CDR2 YYEEEE. The CDR3 totals 14 residues. CDR3 region: CASILRGPGNTIYF. CDR3 bases: TGTGCCAGCATCCTCAGAGGGCCTGGAAACACCATATATTTT.

The CDR3 nucleotides are TGTGCCATCAGTGCCAGCGGGAGTTTGAATGAGCAGTTCTTC. It codes for CAISASGSLNEQFF. The V call is TRBV10-3, the J call TRBJ2-1, with TRBD2 identical over 8 bases. The CDR3 is 14 residues long. Germline loops: CDR1 ENHRY, CDR2 SYGVKD. V lost 4 bases, J lost 7 bases, and 6 bases stayed unmatched.

The J gene is TRBJ2-1, the V gene TRBV2; TRBD2 aligns across 11 bases. Germline CDR1 SNHLY, CDR2 FYNNEI. The junction had 4 bases not matched to a gene; V was cut back by 5 bases and J by 4 bases. This CDR3 comprises 15 residues. CDR3 sequence: CASSPLAGAYNEQFF. CDR3 coding DNA: TGTGCCAGCAGTCCACTAGCGGGAGCGTACAATGAGCAGTTCTTC.

Written as DNA, the CDR3 is TGTGCCAGCAGCCTGATAGGACAGGGATACTACGAGCAGTACTTC. This gives the protein CASSLIGQGYYEQYF. The J gene is TRBJ2-7, the V gene TRBV7-9; 8 bases are a match to TRBD1. The CDR3 extends over 15 amino acids. The V gene end was trimmed by 5 bases and the J gene end by 3 bases; junction bases not matched to a gene: 9. CDR1 is SEHNR and CDR2 is FQNEAQ in the germline V gene (reference sequence).

The genes are TRBV30 and TRBJ1-3, with 7 bases identical to TRBD1. After removal of 0 bases from V and 3 bases from J, the junction contained 5 bases not matched to a gene. The germline V gene encodes CDR1 GTSNPN and CDR2 SVGIG (reference sequence). The CDR3 spans 15 residues. Here the CDR3 DNA reads TGTGCCTGGAGTGTAGGAGGGACAGTTGGAAACACCATATATTTT. Its protein product is CAWSVGGTVGNTIYF. Full variable domain (outside the CDR3, taken from reference TRBV30 and TRBJ1-3): SQTIHQWPATLVQPVGSPLSLECTVEGTSNPNLYWYRQAAGRGLQLLFYSVGIGQISSEVPQNLSASRPQDRQFILSSKKLLLSDSGFYLCAWSVGGTVGNTIYFGEGSWLTVV.

V is TRBV6-1 and J is TRBJ1-6; D call uncertain. Germline CDR1 reads MNHNS; CDR2 reads SASEGT. Trimming removed 6 bases from V and 0 bases from J, with 9 bases in between. The CDR3 runs 15 residues. The CDR3 region has the DNA TGTGCCAGCAGCATACAGAGCTCCTATAATTCACCCCTCCACTTT. It encodes CASSIQSSYNSPLHF.

This clone was counted once. The rearrangement uses TRBV29-1 and TRBJ2-5; TRBD1 matches at 8 bases. Looked up from germline, CDR1 is SQVTM and CDR2 is ANQGSEA. The CDR3 extends over 12 amino acids. The V gene end was trimmed by 5 bases and the J gene end by 4 bases; junction bases not matched to a gene: 3. The CDR3 region has the DNA TGCAGCGTTAGCAGGGGGCTAGAGACCCAGTACTTC. Translation: CSVSRGLETQYF.

V gene TRBV28 combines with J gene TRBJ1-1, with 7 bases identical to TRBD1. Unmatched junction bases numbered 11, after V lost 1 base and J lost 12 bases. Germline V gene sequence: CDR1 MDHEN, CDR2 SYDVKM. CDR3 length: 14 amino acids. The CDR3 DNA reads as TGTGCCAGCAGTTTATTCCAGGGGGGTCCCCCCCCTTTCTTT. Its translation: CASSLFQGGPPPFF.

This clone has more than one count but fewer than ten. The rearrangement links TRBV9 to TRBJ2-7, with TRBD2 matching 10 bases. CDR1 SGDLS and CDR2 YYNGEE come from the germline V gene. The CDR3 has 15 residues. Unmatched junction bases numbered 2, after V lost 0 bases and J lost 2 bases. CDR3 region: CASSVVAGGAYEQYF. The CDR3 DNA reads TGTGCCAGCAGCGTAGTAGCGGGGGGTGCCTACGAGCAGTACTTC.

The chain has TRBV5-1 and TRBJ1-1; the D gene is possibly TRBD1 (5 bases). V was shortened by 4 bases and J by 2 bases, with 12 bases between the two germline ends. CDR3 length equals 14 residues. Germline V gene sequence: CDR1 SGHRS, CDR2 YFSETQ. For the CDR3, the DNA is TGCGCCAGCAGCATCCAGGGTCGAAACACTGAAGCTTTCTTT. The encoded protein is CASSIQGRNTEAFF.

The V and J genes are TRBV6-8 and TRBJ1-2, with 12 nucleotides matching TRBD1. Trimming cost V 0 bases and J 6 bases; bases outside gene matches: 11. The CDR3 sequence is 18 residues long. Germline lookup yields CDR1 MNHGY and CDR2 SAAAGT. The CDR3 is CASSYSPEDRDRGHGYTF. DNA of the CDR3: TGTGCCAGCAGTTACTCTCCTGAAGATCGGGACAGGGGGCATGGCTACACCTTC.

The V call is TRBV18, the J call TRBJ2-5; unclear D gene. The length of the CDR3 is 14 residues. Trimming left V 0 bases short and J 4 bases short, with 9 bases between. CDR1 is KGHSH and CDR2 is LQKENI in the germline V gene. The CDR3 DNA follows: TGTGCCAGCTCACCACCGGAAACGGGAGAGACCCAGTACTTC. This gives the protein CASSPPETGETQYF.

The chain uses TRBV5-6 and TRBJ1-4; weak D call: TRBD1 (6 bases). Germline assignment: CDR1 SGHDT and CDR2 YYEEEE. This CDR3 has 18 amino acids. Trimming took 6 bases from V and 6 from J, leaving 27 bases between them. DNA of the CDR3: TGTGCCAGCACCTGGCGGGGGGGGCACAAAGAGTGGGATGAAAAACTGTTTTTT. Protein sequence: CASTWRGGHKEWDEKLFF.

J is TRBJ2-5 and V is TRBV7-3, with D unresolved. Germline V gene data show CDR1 as SGHTA and CDR2 as FQGTGA. Trimming shortened V by 2 bases and J by 5 bases, and 15 bases separated the two germline ends. This CDR3 has 15 residues. The CDR3 bases are TGTGCCAGCAGCTTAGGCCCCATGACAAGGGAGACCCAGTACTTC. As protein: CASSLGPMTRETQYF.

This chain joins TRBV18 and TRBJ2-7, with 15 bases fitting TRBD2. V shed 3 bases and J 4 bases; nucleotides not matched to a gene: 7. The CDR3 contains 17 residues. Germline CDR1 and CDR2: KGHSH and LQKENI. The CDR3 sequence: CASSPRTSGRAWYEQYF. For the CDR3, the DNA is TGTGCCAGCTCACCTCGGACTAGCGGGAGGGCCTGGTACGAGCAGTACTTC.

The CDR3 here is CASGPGTGERNEQFF. The CDR3 DNA reads as TGTGCTAGTGGCCCCGGGACAGGGGAAAGAAATGAGCAGTTCTTC. The chain couples TRBV12-5 to TRBJ2-1; 10 nucleotides line up with TRBD1. V lost 6 bases and J lost 7; bases outside the gene matches: 9. Germline values: CDR1 LGHNT, CDR2 FRNRAP. The CDR3 extends over 15 amino acids.

The chain has TRBV28 and TRBJ2-7, with 8 positions matching TRBD1. V shed 8 bases, J shed 6 bases, and the junction held 15 bases outside the gene matches. Germline V CDR1 and CDR2: MDHEN, SYDVKM. This CDR3 is 15 amino acids long. The CDR3 reads CASADPGTGRLEQYF. The CDR3 region has the DNA TGTGCCAGCGCCGATCCCGGGACAGGACGTCTCGAGCAGTACTTC.

Concerning this clone itself: At one end the junction does not follow the germline gene, possibly because of a read error. The CDR3 spells CASSFGHSYGYPF. In DNA, the CDR3 is TGTGCCAGCAGCTTTGGGCATTCCTATGGCTACCCCTTC. The chain combines TRBV7-9 with TRBJ1-2, with no clear D. Germline V gene sequence: CDR1 SEHNR, CDR2 FQNEAQ (reference sequence). The CDR3 has 13 residues.

The chain carries TRBV5-4 and TRBJ2-5, with 7 bases identical to TRBD1. CDR1 is SGHNT, CDR2 YYREEE, per germline (reference sequence). The CDR3 is made up of 14 amino acids. The trim removed 4 bases at V and 6 bases at J, leaving 9 bases unmatched. In nucleotides, the CDR3 is TGTGCCAGCAGCCTGGACAGGTTTAGAAAGACCCAGTACTTC. Translating it yields CASSLDRFRKTQYF. The full variable domain, completed using reference TRBV5-4 and TRBJ2-5, is ETGVTQSPTHLIKTRGQQVTLRCSSQSGHNTVSWYQQALGQGPQFIFQYYREEENGRGNFPPRFSGLQFPNYSSELNVNALELDDSALYLCASSLDRFRKTQYFGPGTRLLVL.

In this sample, this clone turned up once. The chain uses TRBV12-5 and TRBJ1-2; no reliable D call. The CDR3 spans 13 residues. The V gene's germline CDR1 is LGHNT and CDR2 FRNRAP. V was shortened by 1 base and J by 4 bases, with 7 bases between the two germline ends. This CDR3 is CASGLGSFYGYTF. CDR3 DNA sequence: TGTGCTAGTGGTTTGGGCAGTTTCTATGGCTACACCTTC.

This chain links TRBV28 with TRBJ1-2; 7 bases are a match to TRBD1. The CDR3 runs 15 residues. Looked up from germline, CDR1 is MDHEN and CDR2 is SYDVKM. V was clipped by 2 bases and J by 2 bases; unmatched bases: 5. This CDR3 is CASSLDPTGNYGYTF. The CDR3 nucleotides are TGTGCCAGCAGTTTAGACCCGACAGGGAACTATGGCTACACCTTC.

This clone was seen a handful of times. The chain employs TRBV7-9 and TRBJ2-1; 8 bases fit TRBD2. Germline V gene sequence: CDR1 SEHNR, CDR2 FQNEAQ (reference sequence). The CDR3 contains 12 residues. The V segment lost 10 bases and the J segment 8 bases; nucleotides outside the gene matches: 7. CDR3 protein: CATGRGYDEQFF. CDR3 bases: TGTGCCACCGGGAGGGGGTATGATGAGCAGTTCTTC.

V is TRBV27 and J is TRBJ2-5; no definite D call. The V end lost 5 bases, the J end lost 4 bases, and 14 bases lay between the germline ends. The CDR3 covers 14 residues. CDR1 MNHEY and CDR2 SMNVEV come from the germline V gene (reference sequence). The CDR3 loop is CASSPRRGSETQYF. DNA of the CDR3: TGTGCCAGCAGTCCCCGACGAGGTTCAGAGACCCAGTACTTC.

The chain employs TRBV5-1 and TRBJ2-1; 9 positions match TRBD1. Germline lookup yields CDR1 SGHRS and CDR2 YFSETQ. J lost 2 bases, V lost 4 bases, and 4 bases had no gene match. The length of the CDR3 is 15 residues. In DNA, the CDR3 is TGCGCCAGCAGCGATACAGGGGGCGCCTACAATGAGCAGTTCTTC. It translates to CASSDTGGAYNEQFF.

This chain uses TRBV5-1 with TRBJ2-3; tentatively, D is TRBD2 (6 bases). Trimming removed 4 bases at V and 1 base at J, with 16 bases between. The CDR3 runs 16 residues. In germline, CDR1 is SGHRS, CDR2 YFSETQ. CDR3 amino acids: CASSTLPSAGTDTQYF. Written as DNA, the CDR3 is TGCGCCAGCAGCACTCTGCCTAGCGCGGGCACAGATACGCAGTATTTT.

The chain has TRBV21-1 and TRBJ2-1; TRBD1, the D gene given by the table, was not confirmed from the DNA. TRBV21-1 is a listed pseudogene. CDR3 length: 14 amino acids. CDR3 DNA sequence: TGTGCCAGCAGCCAGGGCTGTACCTACAATGAGCAGTTCTTC. Its protein is CASSQGCTYNEQFF.

The J gene is TRBJ2-1, the V gene TRBV5-1; 8 bases are a match to TRBD2. Per the germline V gene, CDR1 is SGHRS and CDR2 is YFSETQ. The V segment lost 4 bases and the J segment 4 bases; nucleotides outside the gene matches: 7. This CDR3 is built from 15 residues. The DNA for the CDR3 is TGCGCCAGCAGCCCAGGGACTAGTGCATACAATGAGCAGTTCTTC. Translating gives CASSPGTSAYNEQFF.